This TCR beta chain emerged from a study of CD8+CD57+ T cells in acquired aplastic anemia. This clonotype was detected many times. Using genomic DNA as the template, TCR beta VDJ and CDR3 profiling was carried out. TCRdb reanalysed the reads using MiXCR and keeps one entry per CDR3 protein. The sample yields approximately 150,000 distinct CDR3 sequences, 40% to 55% seen once. The sequenced patients had an expansion of CD8+CD57+ cells seen by flow cytometry. This CDR3 is 14 amino acids long. Trimming at V came to 10 bases and at J to 7 bases, leaving 7 bases not matched to a gene. Germline-derived CDR1 and CDR2 are LGHNA and YSLEER.

The chain recombines TRBV4-3 with TRBJ1-6; 10 bases agree with TRBD1. The source is a human donor with aplastic anemia. The sample comprised sorted CD4+, CD8+, or CD8+CD57+ T cells (not recorded which) from PBMCs. For the CDR3, the DNA is TGCGCCAACGGACGACAGGGGGCAAATTCACCCCTCCACTTT. Protein sequence: CANGRQGANSPLHF.